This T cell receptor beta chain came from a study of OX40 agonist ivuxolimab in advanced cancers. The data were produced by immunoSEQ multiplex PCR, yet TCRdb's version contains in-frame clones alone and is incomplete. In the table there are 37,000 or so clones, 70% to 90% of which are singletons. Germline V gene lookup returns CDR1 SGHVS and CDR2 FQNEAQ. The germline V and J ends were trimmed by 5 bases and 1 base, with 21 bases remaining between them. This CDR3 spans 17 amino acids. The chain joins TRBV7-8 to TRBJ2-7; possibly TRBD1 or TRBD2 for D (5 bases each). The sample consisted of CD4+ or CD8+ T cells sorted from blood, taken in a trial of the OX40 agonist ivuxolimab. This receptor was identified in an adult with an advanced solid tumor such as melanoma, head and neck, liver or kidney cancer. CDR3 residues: CASSPYVLGARSYEQYF. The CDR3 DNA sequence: TGTGCCAGCAGCCCTTACGTCCTCGGGGCGAGGTCCTACGAGCAGTACTTC.